Listed below are T cell receptor beta chains from one sample, sequenced in a study of T cell repertoires in cytomegalovirus infection. TCRdb re-analysed the reads in MiXCR, keeping a single row per CDR3 protein. The table includes approximately 630,000 distinct CDR3 sequences, approximately 24% detected once. Sequenced sample: CD8+ T cells from PBMCs. The receptors were gathered from a human donor in good health (CMV status not recorded). Some clones in this sample may be carry-over from other donors' samples. Each CDR3 is given with its conserved first and last residue. The D gene is left open where the match is weak. The size field is filled for only some rows; it gives once, few, many or a size class.

d_call: -; j_call: TRBJ2-1; clone_size: -; v_call: TRBV5-1; cdr3_aa: CASSLEVGEAFF; cdr3_nt: TGCGCCAGCAGCTTGGAAGTGGGGGAGGCGTTCTTC
d_call: -; j_call: TRBJ1-2; clone_size: -; v_call: TRBV6-4; cdr3_aa: CASSDPSPYGYTF; cdr3_nt: TGTGCCAGCAGTGATCCCAGTCCCTATGGCTACACCTTC
d_call: TRBD2; j_call: TRBJ2-5; clone_size: -; v_call: TRBV20-1; cdr3_aa: CSDREEGTRWGQETQYF; cdr3_nt: TGCAGTGATAGAGAGGAGGGGACTAGATGGGGACAAGAGACCCAGTACTTC
d_call: TRBD1; j_call: TRBJ2-2; clone_size: -; v_call: TRBV4-1; cdr3_aa: CASHRGNTGELFF; cdr3_nt: TGCGCCAGTCACAGGGGGAATACCGGGGAGCTGTTTTTT
d_call: TRBD1; j_call: TRBJ2-3; clone_size: few; v_call: TRBV19; cdr3_aa: CASRSRDRDTDTQYF; cdr3_nt: TGTGCCAGTCGAAGCCGGGACAGGGATACAGATACGCAGTATTTT
d_call: -; j_call: TRBJ2-7; clone_size: few; v_call: TRBV20-1; cdr3_aa: CSARDMVGASYEQYF; cdr3_nt: TGCAGTGCTAGAGATATGGTGGGGGCATCCTACGAGCAGTACTTC
d_call: -; j_call: TRBJ1-1; clone_size: -; v_call: TRBV2; cdr3_aa: CASSDPGLNTEAFF; cdr3_nt: TGTGCCAGCAGCGACCCCGGGTTGAACACTGAAGCTTTCTTT
d_call: -; j_call: TRBJ2-7; clone_size: -; v_call: TRBV14; cdr3_aa: CASSQDFGTLAYEQYF; cdr3_nt: TGTGCCAGCAGCCAAGACTTCGGGACTCTTGCCTACGAGCAGTACTTC
d_call: -; j_call: TRBJ1-1; clone_size: many; v_call: TRBV7-6; cdr3_aa: CASSLATGGNTEAFF; cdr3_nt: TGTGCCAGCAGCTTAGCTACCGGCGGGAACACTGAAGCTTTCTTT
d_call: -; j_call: TRBJ1-3; clone_size: -; v_call: TRBV28; cdr3_aa: CASSPLGQLSGNTIYF; cdr3_nt: TGTGCCAGCAGTCCCCTAGGGCAGCTCTCTGGAAACACCATATATTTT
d_call: TRBD1; j_call: TRBJ2-3; clone_size: -; v_call: TRBV5-3; cdr3_aa: CASSFGTGKDTQYF; cdr3_nt: TGTGCCAGCAGCTTTGGGACAGGAAAGGATACGCAGTATTTT
d_call: TRBD1; j_call: TRBJ1-1; clone_size: few; v_call: TRBV20-1; cdr3_aa: CSARMTGVNTEAFF; cdr3_nt: TGCAGTGCTAGAATGACAGGGGTGAACACTGAAGCTTTCTTT
d_call: TRBD1; j_call: TRBJ1-2; clone_size: -; v_call: TRBV29-1; cdr3_aa: CSLGTGPGYTF; cdr3_nt: TGCAGCCTCGGGACAGGGCCCGGCTACACCTTC
d_call: -; j_call: TRBJ2-2; clone_size: -; v_call: TRBV7-2; cdr3_aa: CACSSGGPGGELFF; cdr3_nt: TGTGCCTGCAGCTCTGGGGGGCCGGGCGGGGAGCTGTTTTTT
d_call: -; j_call: TRBJ1-1; clone_size: -; v_call: TRBV12-3/TRBV12-4; cdr3_aa: CASSSGRATEAFF; cdr3_nt: TGTGCCAGCAGTTCCGGCAGGGCCACTGAAGCTTTCTTT
d_call: TRBD1; j_call: TRBJ1-1; clone_size: -; v_call: TRBV27; cdr3_aa: CASSSPQGTAAEAFF; cdr3_nt: TGTGCCAGCAGTTCCCCACAGGGGACAGCGGCTGAAGCTTTCTTT
d_call: TRBD1; j_call: TRBJ2-1; clone_size: -; v_call: TRBV11-3; cdr3_aa: CASSSRQGASYNEQFF; cdr3_nt: TGTGCCAGCAGCTCCCGACAGGGGGCAAGTTACAATGAGCAGTTCTTC
d_call: TRBD2; j_call: TRBJ2-1; clone_size: many; v_call: TRBV4-3; cdr3_aa: CASSQDSSGAAEQFF; cdr3_nt: TGCGCCAGCAGCCAAGATTCTAGCGGGGCCGCTGAGCAGTTCTTC
d_call: TRBD1; j_call: TRBJ1-5; clone_size: -; v_call: TRBV7-9; cdr3_aa: CASSLSTGTGYSNQPQHF; cdr3_nt: TGTGCCAGCAGCTTGAGTACCGGGACAGGGTATAGCAATCAGCCCCAGCATTTT
d_call: -; j_call: TRBJ2-7; clone_size: -; v_call: TRBV10-3; cdr3_aa: CAISGTTYEQYF; cdr3_nt: TGTGCCATCTCCGGGACCACCTACGAGCAGTACTTC
d_call: TRBD1; j_call: TRBJ1-2; clone_size: few; v_call: TRBV27; cdr3_aa: CASSLSPSGQVGYTF; cdr3_nt: TGTGCCAGCAGTTTATCCCCTTCCGGACAGGTTGGCTACACCTTC
d_call: TRBD2; j_call: TRBJ2-3; clone_size: -; v_call: TRBV4-3; cdr3_aa: CASSQGEAGGPTDTQYF; cdr3_nt: TGCGCCAGCAGCCAAGGAGAAGCGGGGGGCCCCACAGATACGCAGTATTTT
d_call: -; j_call: TRBJ2-5; clone_size: -; v_call: TRBV11-2; cdr3_aa: CASSPTRSETQYF; cdr3_nt: TGTGCCAGCAGCCCGACTAGATCGGAGACCCAGTACTTC
d_call: -; j_call: TRBJ1-2; clone_size: -; v_call: TRBV29-1; cdr3_aa: CSVEVVMDYGYTF; cdr3_nt: TGCAGCGTTGAGGTCGTTATGGACTATGGCTACACCTTC
d_call: -; j_call: TRBJ1-1; clone_size: -; v_call: TRBV10-3; cdr3_aa: CAISDPPYAPGDTEAFF; cdr3_nt: TGTGCCATCAGTGATCCGCCTTACGCTCCCGGGGACACTGAAGCTTTCTTT
d_call: -; j_call: TRBJ2-6; clone_size: -; v_call: TRBV19; cdr3_aa: CASRRTTGSGANVLTF; cdr3_nt: TGTGCCAGTAGGCGTACTACGGGCTCTGGGGCCAACGTCCTGACTTTC
d_call: -; j_call: TRBJ2-3; clone_size: -; v_call: TRBV15; cdr3_aa: CATSEKWGADTQYF; cdr3_nt: TGTGCCACCTCCGAGAAGTGGGGCGCAGATACGCAGTATTTT
d_call: -; j_call: TRBJ2-3; clone_size: -; v_call: TRBV5-4; cdr3_aa: CASSLRQVADTQYF; cdr3_nt: TGTGCCAGCAGCTTGAGGCAGGTGGCAGATACGCAGTATTTT
d_call: TRBD2; j_call: TRBJ2-2; clone_size: few; v_call: TRBV7-3; cdr3_aa: CASSTSGGAAGELFF; cdr3_nt: TGTGCCAGCAGCACTAGCGGGGGGGCCGCCGGGGAGCTGTTTTTT
d_call: -; j_call: TRBJ1-2; clone_size: -; v_call: TRBV29-1; cdr3_aa: CSAKVTSATDGYTF; cdr3_nt: TGCAGCGCCAAAGTCACAAGCGCAACGGATGGCTACACCTTC
d_call: -; j_call: TRBJ1-5; clone_size: -; v_call: TRBV27; cdr3_aa: CASSLTGSSNQPQHF; cdr3_nt: TGTGCCAGCAGTTTAACAGGAAGCAGCAATCAGCCCCAGCATTTT
d_call: TRBD1; j_call: TRBJ1-6; clone_size: once; v_call: TRBV18; cdr3_aa: CASSPYQGENSPHHF; cdr3_nt: TGTGCCAGCTCACCTTATCAGGGGGAGAATTCACCCCACCACTTT
d_call: -; j_call: TRBJ2-1; clone_size: many; v_call: TRBV28; cdr3_aa: CASSLVNREEQFF; cdr3_nt: TGTGCCAGCAGTTTAGTAAACAGGGAGGAGCAGTTCTTC
d_call: -; j_call: TRBJ2-7; clone_size: many; v_call: TRBV7-6; cdr3_aa: CASSLAGGLYEQYF; cdr3_nt: TGTGCCAGCAGCTTAGCAGGGGGGCTCTACGAGCAGTACTTC
d_call: TRBD2; j_call: TRBJ2-3; clone_size: few; v_call: TRBV29-1; cdr3_aa: CSAGTSADTQYF; cdr3_nt: TGCAGCGCCGGGACTAGCGCAGATACGCAGTATTTT
d_call: -; j_call: TRBJ1-5; clone_size: -; v_call: TRBV5-5; cdr3_aa: CVSSPLNLGVNQPQHF; cdr3_nt: TGTGTCAGCAGTCCCCTAAACCTTGGGGTCAATCAGCCCCAGCATTTT
d_call: -; j_call: TRBJ2-1; clone_size: few; v_call: TRBV4-1; cdr3_aa: CASSHKLDGYNEQFF; cdr3_nt: TGCGCCAGCAGCCACAAACTGGACGGATACAATGAGCAGTTCTTC
d_call: -; j_call: TRBJ2-2; clone_size: many; v_call: TRBV3-1; cdr3_aa: CASSSQDPNTGELFF; cdr3_nt: TGTGCCAGCAGCTCCCAAGACCCGAACACCGGGGAGCTGTTTTTT
d_call: TRBD2; j_call: TRBJ2-3; clone_size: many; v_call: TRBV10-3; cdr3_aa: CAISVLAGGTDTQYF; cdr3_nt: TGTGCCATCAGTGTCCTAGCGGGGGGGACAGATACGCAGTATTTT
d_call: TRBD1; j_call: TRBJ1-1; clone_size: -; v_call: TRBV23-1; cdr3_aa: CASSPHRGISEAFF; cdr3_nt: TGCGCCAGCAGTCCTCACAGGGGAATCTCTGAAGCTTTCTTT
d_call: -; j_call: TRBJ2-3; clone_size: -; v_call: TRBV6-1; cdr3_aa: CASSPWAETSTDTQYF; cdr3_nt: TGTGCCAGCAGTCCCTGGGCAGAGACTAGCACAGATACGCAGTATTTT
d_call: TRBD1; j_call: TRBJ2-1; clone_size: -; v_call: TRBV28; cdr3_aa: CASTEQGDDEQFF; cdr3_nt: TGTGCCAGCACCGAACAGGGGGACGATGAGCAGTTCTTC
d_call: -; j_call: TRBJ1-5; clone_size: -; v_call: TRBV2; cdr3_aa: CASNGHDSNQPQHF; cdr3_nt: TGTGCCAGCAATGGACATGATAGCAATCAGCCCCAGCATTTT
d_call: TRBD1; j_call: TRBJ1-1; clone_size: many; v_call: TRBV7-6; cdr3_aa: CAAGEGATEAFF; cdr3_nt: TGTGCCGCTGGGGAGGGGGCCACTGAAGCTTTCTTT
d_call: TRBD1; j_call: TRBJ2-3; clone_size: -; v_call: TRBV6-2/TRBV6-3; cdr3_aa: CASNYREGTAITSTDTQYF; cdr3_nt: TGTGCCAGCAATTACAGGGAAGGGACAGCGATCACTAGCACAGATACGCAGTATTTT
d_call: TRBD2; j_call: TRBJ2-1; clone_size: many; v_call: TRBV7-6; cdr3_aa: CASSPRLAGGSSKDDEQFF; cdr3_nt: TGTGCCAGCAGCCCCAGGCTAGCGGGGGGAAGTTCGAAGGACGATGAGCAGTTCTTC
d_call: -; j_call: TRBJ2-5; clone_size: -; v_call: TRBV6-6; cdr3_aa: CASSHLPGRFGETQYF; cdr3_nt: TGTGCCAGCAGTCATCTACCGGGGAGGTTCGGAGAGACCCAGTACTTC
d_call: -; j_call: TRBJ2-1; clone_size: few; v_call: TRBV7-9; cdr3_aa: CASSLGWGRLDNEQFF; cdr3_nt: TGTGCCAGCAGCCTAGGCTGGGGACGATTGGACAATGAGCAGTTCTTC
d_call: -; j_call: TRBJ2-3; clone_size: few; v_call: TRBV6-2/TRBV6-3; cdr3_aa: CASSYSASPTDTQYF; cdr3_nt: TGTGCCAGCAGTTACTCGGCGAGTCCCACAGATACGCAGTATTTT